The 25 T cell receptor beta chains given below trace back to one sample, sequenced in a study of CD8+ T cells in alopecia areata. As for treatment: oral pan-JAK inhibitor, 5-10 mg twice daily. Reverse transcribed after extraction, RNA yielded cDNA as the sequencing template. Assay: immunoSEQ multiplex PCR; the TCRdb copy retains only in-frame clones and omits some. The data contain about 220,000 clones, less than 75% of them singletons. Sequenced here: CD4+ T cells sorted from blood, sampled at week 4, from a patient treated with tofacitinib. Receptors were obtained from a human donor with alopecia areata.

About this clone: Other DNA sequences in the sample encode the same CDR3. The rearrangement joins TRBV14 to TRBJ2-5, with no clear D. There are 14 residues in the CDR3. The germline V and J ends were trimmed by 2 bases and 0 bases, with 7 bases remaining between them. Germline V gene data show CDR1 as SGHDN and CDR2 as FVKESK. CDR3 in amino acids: CASSQPRNQETQYF. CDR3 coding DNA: TGTGCCAGCAGCCAACCGAGAAACCAAGAGACCCAGTACTTC.

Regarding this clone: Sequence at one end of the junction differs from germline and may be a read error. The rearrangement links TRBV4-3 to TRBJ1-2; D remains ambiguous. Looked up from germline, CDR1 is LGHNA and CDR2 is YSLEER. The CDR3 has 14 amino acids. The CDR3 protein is CASSQDPGNSRRVF. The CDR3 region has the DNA TGCGCCAGCAGCCAAGATCCCGGGAACTCTCGGAGAGTCTTC.

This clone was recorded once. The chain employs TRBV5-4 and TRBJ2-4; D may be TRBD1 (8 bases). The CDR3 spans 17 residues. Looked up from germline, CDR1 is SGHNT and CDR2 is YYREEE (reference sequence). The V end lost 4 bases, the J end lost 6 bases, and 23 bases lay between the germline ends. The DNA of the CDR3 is TGTGCCAGCAGCCTTCAGGCCCACACAGGGGGGGGAAACATTCAGTACTTC. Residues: CASSLQAHTGGGNIQYF.

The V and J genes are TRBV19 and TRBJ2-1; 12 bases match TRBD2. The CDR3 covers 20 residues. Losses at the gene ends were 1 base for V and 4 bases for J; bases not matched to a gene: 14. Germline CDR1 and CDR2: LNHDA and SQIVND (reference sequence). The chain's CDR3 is CASSIGGSLAGGRGYNEQFF. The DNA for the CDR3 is TGTGCCAGTAGTATAGGAGGGTCACTAGCGGGGGGCCGGGGTTACAATGAGCAGTTCTTC.

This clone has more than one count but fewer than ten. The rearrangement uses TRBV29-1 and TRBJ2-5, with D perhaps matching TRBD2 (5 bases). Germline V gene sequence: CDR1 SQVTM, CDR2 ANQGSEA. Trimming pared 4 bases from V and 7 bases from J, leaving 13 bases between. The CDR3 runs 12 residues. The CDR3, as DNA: TGCAGCGTTGTGAGGGAGACTTGGACCCAGTACTTC. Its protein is CSVVRETWTQYF. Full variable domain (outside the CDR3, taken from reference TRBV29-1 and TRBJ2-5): SAVISQKPSRDICQRGTSLTIQCQVDSQVTMMFWYRQQPGQSLTLIATANQGSEATYESGFVIDKFPISRPNLTFSTLTVSNMSPEDSSIYLCSVVRETWTQYFGPGTRLLVL.

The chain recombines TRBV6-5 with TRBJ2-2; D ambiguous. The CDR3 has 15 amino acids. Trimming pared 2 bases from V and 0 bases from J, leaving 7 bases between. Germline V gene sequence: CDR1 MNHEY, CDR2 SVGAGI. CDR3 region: CASSYEIANTGELFF. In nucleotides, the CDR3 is TGTGCCAGCAGTTACGAGATCGCGAACACCGGGGAGCTGTTTTTT.

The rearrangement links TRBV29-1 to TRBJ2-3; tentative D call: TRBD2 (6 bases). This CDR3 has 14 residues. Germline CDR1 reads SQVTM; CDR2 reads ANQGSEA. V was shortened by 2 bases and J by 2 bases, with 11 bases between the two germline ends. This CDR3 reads CSVERASATDTQYF. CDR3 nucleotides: TGCAGCGTTGAAAGGGCTAGCGCCACAGATACGCAGTATTTT.

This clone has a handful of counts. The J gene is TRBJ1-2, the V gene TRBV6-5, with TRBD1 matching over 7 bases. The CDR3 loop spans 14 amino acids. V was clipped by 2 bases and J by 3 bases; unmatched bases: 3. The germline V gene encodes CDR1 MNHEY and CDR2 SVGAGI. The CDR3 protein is CASSYAGQYYGYTF. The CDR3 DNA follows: TGTGCCAGCAGTTACGCGGGACAGTACTATGGCTACACCTTC.

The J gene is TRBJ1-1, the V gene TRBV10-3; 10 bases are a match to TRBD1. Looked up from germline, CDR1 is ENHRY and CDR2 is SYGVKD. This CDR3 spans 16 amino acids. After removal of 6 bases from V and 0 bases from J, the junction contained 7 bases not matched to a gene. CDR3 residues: CAIRRTGGRMNTEAFF. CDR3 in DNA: TGTGCCATCAGGCGGACAGGGGGGAGAATGAACACTGAAGCTTTCTTT.

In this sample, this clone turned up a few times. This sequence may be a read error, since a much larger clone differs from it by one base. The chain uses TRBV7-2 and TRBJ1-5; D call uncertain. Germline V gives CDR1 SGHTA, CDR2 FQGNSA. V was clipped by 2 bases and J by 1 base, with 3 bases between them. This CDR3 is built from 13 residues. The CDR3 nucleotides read TGTGCCAGCAGCTTACAGAGCAATCAGCCCCAGCATTTT. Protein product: CASSLQSNQPQHF.

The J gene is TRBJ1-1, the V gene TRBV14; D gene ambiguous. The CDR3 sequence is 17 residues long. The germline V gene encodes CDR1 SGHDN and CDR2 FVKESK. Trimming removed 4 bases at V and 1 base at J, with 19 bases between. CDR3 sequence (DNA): TGTGCCAGCAGCCCAAATCGGTCTCAACCGCGGAACACTGAAGCTTTCTTT. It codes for CASSPNRSQPRNTEAFF.

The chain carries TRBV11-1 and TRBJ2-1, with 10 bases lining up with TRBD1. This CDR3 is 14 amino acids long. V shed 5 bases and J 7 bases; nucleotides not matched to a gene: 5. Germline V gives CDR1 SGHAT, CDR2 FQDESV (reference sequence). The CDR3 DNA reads TGTGCCAGCAGCGGGACAGGGGTAAAAAATGAGCAGTTCTTC. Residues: CASSGTGVKNEQFF.

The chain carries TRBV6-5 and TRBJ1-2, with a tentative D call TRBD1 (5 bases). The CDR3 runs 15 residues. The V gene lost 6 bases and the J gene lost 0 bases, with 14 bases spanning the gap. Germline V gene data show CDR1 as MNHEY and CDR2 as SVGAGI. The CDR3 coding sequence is TGTGCCAGCAGCCCCAGCAGGGAGCCTAACTATGGCTACACCTTC. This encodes CASSPSREPNYGYTF.

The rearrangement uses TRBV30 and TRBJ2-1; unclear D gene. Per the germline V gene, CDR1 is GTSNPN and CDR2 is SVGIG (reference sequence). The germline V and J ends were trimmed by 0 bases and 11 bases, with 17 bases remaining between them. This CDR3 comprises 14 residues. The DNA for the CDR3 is TGTGCCTGGAGTGTAGATGTAGTCGCGACGAAGCAGTTCTTC. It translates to CAWSVDVVATKQFF. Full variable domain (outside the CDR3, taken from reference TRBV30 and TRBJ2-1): SQTIHQWPATLVQPVGSPLSLECTVEGTSNPNLYWYRQAAGRGLQLLFYSVGIGQISSEVPQNLSASRPQDRQFILSSKKLLLSDSGFYLCAWSVDVVATKQFFGPGTRLTVL.

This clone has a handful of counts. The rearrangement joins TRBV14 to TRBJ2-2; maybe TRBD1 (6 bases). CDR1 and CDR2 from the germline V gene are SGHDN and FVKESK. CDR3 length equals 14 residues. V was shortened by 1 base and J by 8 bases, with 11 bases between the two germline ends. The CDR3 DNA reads TGTGCCAGCAGCCAAGTTCAGGGGAGTGGGGAGCTGTTTTTT. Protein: CASSQVQGSGELFF.

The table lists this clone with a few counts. The CDR3 here is CSVTGGPTGELFF. The CDR3 DNA follows: TGCAGCGTCACGGGGGGGCCCACCGGGGAGCTGTTTTTT. The chain combines TRBV29-1 with TRBJ2-2, with TRBD2 identical over 8 bases. With V trimmed by 6 bases and J by 4 bases, 4 bases remained unmatched. Germline loops: CDR1 SQVTM, CDR2 ANQGSEA. This CDR3 has 13 amino acids.

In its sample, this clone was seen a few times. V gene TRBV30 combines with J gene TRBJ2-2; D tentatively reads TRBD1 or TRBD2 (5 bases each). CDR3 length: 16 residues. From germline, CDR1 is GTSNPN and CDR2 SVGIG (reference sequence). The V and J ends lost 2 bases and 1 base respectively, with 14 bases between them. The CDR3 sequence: CAWSRWDRGNTGELFF. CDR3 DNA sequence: TGTGCCTGGAGTCGCTGGGACCGCGGGAACACCGGGGAGCTGTTTTTT.

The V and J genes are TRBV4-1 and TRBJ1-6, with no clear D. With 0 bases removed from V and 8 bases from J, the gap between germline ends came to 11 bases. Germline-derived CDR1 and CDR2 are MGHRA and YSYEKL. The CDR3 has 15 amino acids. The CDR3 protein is CASSQEADLHSPLHF. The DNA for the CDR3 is TGCGCCAGCAGCCAAGAGGCGGATTTACATTCACCCCTCCACTTT.

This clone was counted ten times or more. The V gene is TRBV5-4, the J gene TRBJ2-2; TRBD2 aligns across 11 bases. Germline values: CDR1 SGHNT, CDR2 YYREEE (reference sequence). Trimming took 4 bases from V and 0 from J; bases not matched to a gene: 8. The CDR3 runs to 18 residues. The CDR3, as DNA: TGTGCCAGCAGCCTCGGAACTAGCGGGGGCCCGAACACCGGGGAGCTGTTTTTT. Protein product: CASSLGTSGGPNTGELFF.

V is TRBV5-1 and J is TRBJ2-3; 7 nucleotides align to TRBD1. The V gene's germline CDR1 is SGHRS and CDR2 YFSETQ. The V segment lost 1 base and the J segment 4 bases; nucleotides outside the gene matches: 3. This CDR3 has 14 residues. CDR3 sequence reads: CASSLPDRADTQYF. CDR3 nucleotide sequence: TGCGCCAGCAGCTTGCCTGACAGGGCAGATACGCAGTATTTT.

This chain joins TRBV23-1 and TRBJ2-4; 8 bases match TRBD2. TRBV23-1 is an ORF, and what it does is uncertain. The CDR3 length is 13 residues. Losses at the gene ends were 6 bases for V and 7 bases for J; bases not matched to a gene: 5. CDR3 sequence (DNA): TGCGCCAGCAGCGGGGGGGCGCGCAACATTCAGTACTTC. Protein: CASSGGARNIQYF.

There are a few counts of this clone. The CDR3 DNA sequence: TGTGCCAGTAGTATGAGGGAGCACACTGAAGCTTTCTTT. Residues: CASSMREHTEAFF. The genes are TRBV19 and TRBJ1-1, with D unresolved. In germline, CDR1 is LNHDA, CDR2 SQIVND (reference sequence). V dropped 3 bases and J dropped 3 bases, with 8 bases sitting between them. The CDR3 is 13 amino acids.

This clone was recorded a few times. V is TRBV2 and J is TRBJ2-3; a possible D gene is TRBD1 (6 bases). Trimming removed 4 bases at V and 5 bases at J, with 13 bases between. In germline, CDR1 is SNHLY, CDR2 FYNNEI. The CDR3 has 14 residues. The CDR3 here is CASSARGAEDTQYF. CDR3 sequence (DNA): TGTGCCAGCAGTGCCAGGGGCGCGGAAGATACGCAGTATTTT.

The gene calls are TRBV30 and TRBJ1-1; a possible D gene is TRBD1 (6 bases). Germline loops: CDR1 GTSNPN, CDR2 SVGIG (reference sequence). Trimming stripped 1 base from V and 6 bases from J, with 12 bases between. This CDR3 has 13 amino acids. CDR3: CAWSASRGSEAFF. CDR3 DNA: TGTGCCTGGAGTGCATCCAGGGGCTCTGAAGCTTTCTTT.

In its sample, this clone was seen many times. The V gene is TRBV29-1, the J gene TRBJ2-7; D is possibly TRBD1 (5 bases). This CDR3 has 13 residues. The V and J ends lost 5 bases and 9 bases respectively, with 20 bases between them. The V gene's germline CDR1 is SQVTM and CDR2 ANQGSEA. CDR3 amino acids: CSVHTGAPTGQYF. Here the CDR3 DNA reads TGCAGCGTTCATACAGGTGCCCCAACGGGGCAGTACTTC.